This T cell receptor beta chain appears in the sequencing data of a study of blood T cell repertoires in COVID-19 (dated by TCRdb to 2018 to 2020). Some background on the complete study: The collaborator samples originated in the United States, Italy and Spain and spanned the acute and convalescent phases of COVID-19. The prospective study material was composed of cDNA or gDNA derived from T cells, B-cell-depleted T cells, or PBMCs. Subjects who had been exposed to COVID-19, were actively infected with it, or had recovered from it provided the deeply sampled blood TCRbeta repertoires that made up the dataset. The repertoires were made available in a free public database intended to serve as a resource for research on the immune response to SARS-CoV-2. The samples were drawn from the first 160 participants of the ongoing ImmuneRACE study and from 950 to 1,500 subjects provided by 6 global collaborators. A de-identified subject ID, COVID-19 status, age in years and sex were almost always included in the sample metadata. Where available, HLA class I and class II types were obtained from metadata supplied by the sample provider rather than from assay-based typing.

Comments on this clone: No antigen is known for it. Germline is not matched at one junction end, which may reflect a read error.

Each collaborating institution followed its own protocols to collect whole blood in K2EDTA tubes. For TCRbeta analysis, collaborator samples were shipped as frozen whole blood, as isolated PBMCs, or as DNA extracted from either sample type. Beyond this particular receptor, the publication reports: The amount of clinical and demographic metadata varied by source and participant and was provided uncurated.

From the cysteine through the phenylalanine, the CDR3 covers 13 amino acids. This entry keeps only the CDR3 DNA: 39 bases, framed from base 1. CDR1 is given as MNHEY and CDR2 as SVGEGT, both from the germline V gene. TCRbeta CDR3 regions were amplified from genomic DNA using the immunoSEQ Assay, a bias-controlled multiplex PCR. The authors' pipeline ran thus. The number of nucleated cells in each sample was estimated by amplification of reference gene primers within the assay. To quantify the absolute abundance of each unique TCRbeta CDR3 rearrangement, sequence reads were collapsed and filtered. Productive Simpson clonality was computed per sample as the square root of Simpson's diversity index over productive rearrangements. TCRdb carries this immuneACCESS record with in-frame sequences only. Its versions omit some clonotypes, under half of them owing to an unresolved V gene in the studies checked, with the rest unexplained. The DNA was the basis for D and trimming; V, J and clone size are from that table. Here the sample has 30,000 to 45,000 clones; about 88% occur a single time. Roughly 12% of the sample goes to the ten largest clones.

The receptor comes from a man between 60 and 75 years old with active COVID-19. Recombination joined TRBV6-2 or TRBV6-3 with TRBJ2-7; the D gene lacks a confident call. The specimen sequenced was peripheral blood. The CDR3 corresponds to CASSYSREDVRSF. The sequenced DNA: TGTGCCAGCAGTTACTCAAGAGAGGATGTAAGGAGCTTC.